The source of this T cell receptor beta chain is a study of cytomegalovirus exposure and HLA in healthy donors. Trimming took 0 bases from V and 5 from J, leaving 14 bases between them. The CDR3 loop spans 15 amino acids. Germline V gene sequence: CDR1 SGHNT, CDR2 YYREEE (reference sequence). With 60 Vbeta and 13 Jbeta primers, the PCR was carried out. Assay used: immunoSEQ multiplex PCR; TCRdb lists only in-frame clones, some missing. The sample consists of 210,000 or so clones, around 89% of them appearing once. The chain is built from TRBV5-4 and TRBJ1-2, with D maybe TRBD1 (6 bases). The sequence was obtained from a woman between 18 and 30 years old in good health and CMV-seronegative. The sample comprised PBMCs. The CDR3 region has the DNA TGTGCCAGCAGCTTGGAGGTTGGGGGCGGATATGGCTACACCTTC. Translation gives CASSLEVGGGYGYTF.